The 26 T cell receptor beta chains below all came from one sample that was sequenced in a study of cytomegalovirus exposure and HLA in healthy donors (dated by TCRdb to about 2017). The library was generated by the immunoSEQ multiplex PCR assay. The multiplex PCR relied on a mix of 60 forward primers for TCR Vbeta segments and 13 reverse primers for TCR Jbeta segments. Not all clones reach the TCRdb copy of this immuneACCESS table, which keeps in-frame sequences only. Checked studies attribute under half of the gap to unresolved V genes and leave the rest unexplained. The sample records over 95,000 clones, about 80% of which are singletons. In total, the top ten clones hold roughly 2% of the sample. Input material: PBMCs. These TCRs come from a man between 40 and 49 years old in good health and CMV-seronegative.

The J gene is TRBJ1-1, the V gene TRBV11-1; the D gene is possibly TRBD1 (5 bases). V lost 5 bases and J lost 6, with 16 bases in between. Germline values: CDR1 SGHAT, CDR2 FQDESV (reference sequence). The CDR3 is made up of 14 amino acids. CDR3 in amino acids: CASSRIVGAPEAFF. The CDR3 DNA is TGTGCCAGCAGCCGAATCGTTGGGGCCCCTGAAGCTTTCTTT.

As regards this clone: One end of the junction fails to match germline, which may point to a read error. The V and J genes are TRBV6-5 and TRBJ2-1; D is perhaps TRBD1 (6 bases). Germline V gene lookup returns CDR1 MNHEY and CDR2 SVGAGI. The CDR3 runs 15 residues. CDR3 nucleotide sequence: TGTTCCAGCAGTTGGGACATCCTAGACTACAATGAGCAGTTCTTC. This encodes CSSSWDILDYNEQFF.

The rearrangement links TRBV29-1 to TRBJ2-7; a weak D match, TRBD1 (6 bases). Between the trimmed V and J ends, which lost 5 bases and 4 bases, there was a span of 9 bases. Germline V lookup: CDR1 SQVTM, CDR2 ANQGSEA. This CDR3 comprises 11 residues. CDR3 protein: CSVLTGYEQYF. The CDR3 nucleotides are TGCAGCGTTCTAACAGGGTACGAGCAGTACTTC.

The rearrangement uses TRBV10-2 and TRBJ1-1; 7 positions agree with TRBD1. CDR1 is WSHSY, CDR2 SAAADI, per germline. The CDR3 contains 15 residues. V dropped 6 bases and J dropped 3; count of bases not matched to a gene: 10. The CDR3 coding sequence is TGCGCCAGCAGAGCCAACAGGGGATCGGACACTGAAGCTTTCTTT. Translated, it gives CASRANRGSDTEAFF.

CDR3 sequence reads: CASSYSLQAGEYGQYF. CDR3 nucleotides: TGTGCCAGCAGTTACTCCCTTCAAGCGGGAGAATATGGGCAGTACTTC. The chain joins TRBV6-5 to TRBJ2-7; 8 nucleotides align to TRBD2. The CDR3 sequence is 16 residues long. Germline V CDR1 and CDR2: MNHEY, SVGAGI. The junction had 13 bases not matched to a gene; V was cut back by 0 bases and J by 9 bases.

The CDR3 loop is CASSSGQGYEQYF. CDR3 nucleotides: TGTGCCAGCAGTTCGGGACAGGGTTACGAGCAGTACTTC. The chain joins TRBV27 to TRBJ2-5, with 9 bases fitting TRBD1. The better agreement between TRBJ2-7 and the DNA end casts doubt on the J call. In germline, CDR1 is MNHEY, CDR2 SMNVEV (reference sequence). The CDR3 sequence is 13 residues long.

This chain links TRBV4-3 with TRBJ1-4; TRBD1 matches at 7 bases. Germline V gene lookup returns CDR1 LGHNA and CDR2 YSLEER. Germline trimming cut 6 bases from V and 7 bases from J; bases unmatched to any gene: 11. The CDR3 is 15 amino acids. CDR3 nucleotide sequence: TGCGCCAGCAGAGCGTCCATAGGGGGCTCTGAAAAACTGTTTTTT. This sequence encodes CASRASIGGSEKLFF.

The rearrangement joins TRBV19 to TRBJ2-7; perhaps TRBD2 as D (6 bases). CDR3 length equals 14 residues. The V and J ends lost 1 base and 0 bases respectively, with 7 bases between them. The germline CDR1 and CDR2 sequences are LNHDA and SQIVND (reference sequence). The CDR3 spells CASSIARGSYEQYF. CDR3 in DNA: TGTGCCAGTAGTATAGCGCGGGGCTCCTACGAGCAGTACTTC.

The rearrangement links TRBV28 to TRBJ2-5; D may be TRBD1 (6 bases). Germline V gene data show CDR1 as MDHEN and CDR2 as SYDVKM. This CDR3 is 14 amino acids long. Deletions cut 4 bases from V and 5 bases from J, with 14 bases between. The CDR3 protein is CASSSQGSGETQYF. CDR3 bases: TGTGCCAGCAGTTCCCAGGGGAGTGGCGAGACCCAGTACTTC.

The chain recombines TRBV7-9 with TRBJ1-2, with D possibly being TRBD1 (5 bases). The CDR3 is 16 residues long. Germline V CDR1 and CDR2: SEHNR, FQNEAQ (reference sequence). V dropped 1 base and J dropped 3 bases, with 15 bases sitting between them. The CDR3 spells CASSLVGWDFDYGYTF. The DNA for the CDR3 is TGTGCCAGCAGCTTAGTTGGGTGGGACTTCGACTATGGCTACACCTTC. Looking up the rest from reference TRBV7-9 and TRBJ1-2 gives the full variable domain: DTGVSQNPRHKITKRGQNVTFRCDPISEHNRLYWYRQTLGQGPEFLTYFQNEAQLEKSRLLSDRFSAERPKGSFSTLEIQRTEQGDSAMYLCASSLVGWDFDYGYTFGSGTRLTVV.

This chain connects TRBV19 to TRBJ1-6, with TRBD1 identical over 9 bases. The V gene end was trimmed by 5 bases and the J gene end by 10 bases; junction bases not matched to a gene: 3. The CDR3 covers 13 residues. Germline V gives CDR1 LNHDA, CDR2 SQIVND (reference sequence). CDR3: CASSGDRASPLHF. The CDR3 nucleotides are TGTGCCAGTAGTGGGGACAGGGCCTCACCCCTCCACTTT. Full variable domain (remainder filled in from reference TRBV19 and TRBJ1-6): DGGITQSPKYLFRKEGQNVTLSCEQNLNHDAMYWYRQDPGQGLRLIYYSQIVNDFQKGDIAEGYSVSREKKESFPLTVTSAQKNPTAFYLCASSGDRASPLHFGNGTRLTVT.

The rearrangement uses TRBV6-5 and TRBJ1-2; D is unclear. Trimming removed 2 bases from V and 1 base from J, with 5 bases in between. CDR1 and CDR2 (germline): MNHEY, SVGAGI. This CDR3 contains 13 residues. CDR3 nucleotides: TGTGCCAGCAGTTACGCTAATAACTATGGCTACACCTTC. It translates to CASSYANNYGYTF.

This CDR3 reads CASTAGTGNYEQYF. The CDR3 DNA is TGCGCCAGCACGGCAGGGACAGGCAACTACGAGCAGTACTTC. The chain has TRBV4-1 and TRBJ2-7, with TRBD1 identical over 8 bases. Trimming at V came to 7 bases and at J to 3 bases, leaving 8 bases not matched to a gene. The germline gives CDR1 MGHRA, CDR2 YSYEKL. CDR3 length equals 14 residues.

This clone was seen a few times. V is TRBV11-1 and J is TRBJ2-2, with a tentative D call TRBD1 (5 bases). Germline lookup yields CDR1 SGHAT and CDR2 FQDESV (reference sequence). CDR3 size: 12 residues. Trimming removed 5 bases at V and 8 bases at J, with 9 bases between. Here the CDR3 reads CASSLRQGELFF. In DNA form, the CDR3 reads TGTGCCAGCAGCCTTCGACAGGGGGAGCTGTTTTTT.

A few counts support this clone. The chain joins TRBV29-1 to TRBJ1-5; 9 positions agree with TRBD1. This CDR3 is 14 amino acids long. Looked up from germline, CDR1 is SQVTM and CDR2 is ANQGSEA. Germline trimming cut 4 bases from V and 4 bases from J; bases unmatched to any gene: 5. This chain's CDR3 is CSVADRGSNQPQHF. Written as DNA, the CDR3 is TGCAGCGTTGCGGACAGGGGTTCTAATCAGCCCCAGCATTTT.

The genes are TRBV7-6 and TRBJ2-2; 7 nucleotides align to TRBD2. Losses at the gene ends were 0 bases for V and 6 bases for J; bases not matched to a gene: 10. CDR3 length equals 17 residues. The germline CDR1 and CDR2 sequences are SGHVS and FNYEAQ. The CDR3 nucleotides read TGTGCCAGCAGCTTAGCTACGGGGGGTCAGTACGCCGGGGAGCTGTTTTTT. Translation gives CASSLATGGQYAGELFF.

The chain has TRBV15 and TRBJ2-5; perhaps TRBD2 as D (6 bases). CDR1 and CDR2 (germline): LNHNV, YYDKDF (reference sequence). This CDR3 spans 16 amino acids. Deletions cut 1 base from V and 3 bases from J, with 15 bases between. In DNA form, the CDR3 reads TGTGCCACCAGCAGAGGTCCGCGCGGAGGGAAAGAGACCCAGTACTTC. This translates into CATSRGPRGGKETQYF.

V usage is TRBV27 and J usage is TRBJ1-4, with 10 bases matching TRBD1. The CDR3 totals 15 residues. Trimming at V came to 5 bases and at J to 7 bases, leaving 7 bases not matched to a gene. Germline CDR1 is MNHEY and CDR2 is SMNVEV (reference sequence). The chain's CDR3 is CASSLDRGQGEKLFF. The CDR3 DNA follows: TGTGCCAGCAGTCTAGACAGGGGGCAGGGTGAAAAACTGTTTTTT.

As DNA, the CDR3 is TGTGCCAGCAGCCAAGATCATGGCAGTTTGTACGAGCAGTACTTC. Encoded protein: CASSQDHGSLYEQYF. The chain uses TRBV14 and TRBJ2-7; D unclear. CDR3 size: 15 residues. Germline V gene data show CDR1 as SGHDN and CDR2 as FVKESK. Trimming removed 0 bases at V and 4 bases at J, with 13 bases between.

This chain uses TRBV30 with TRBJ2-3; D might be TRBD1 (5 bases). This CDR3 has 15 amino acids. The V end was cut by 2 bases, the J end by 1 base, with 13 bases between. CDR1 and CDR2 (germline): GTSNPN, SVGIG (reference sequence). Here the CDR3 DNA reads TGTGCCTGGAGTCATGACAGACTGGGCACAGATACGCAGTATTTT. It specifies CAWSHDRLGTDTQYF.

This chain links TRBV27 with TRBJ2-7, with D possibly being TRBD2 (6 bases). Germline V gene sequence: CDR1 MNHEY, CDR2 SMNVEV (reference sequence). The CDR3 loop spans 13 amino acids. Trimming removed 6 bases at V and 6 bases at J, with 15 bases between. CDR3 loop: CASSPPGGAEQYF. CDR3 nucleotides: TGTGCCAGCAGCCCCCCTGGCGGGGCCGAGCAGTACTTC.

The rearrangement uses TRBV6-1 and TRBJ1-1; the D is unclear. The germline CDR1 and CDR2 sequences are MNHNS and SASEGT. CDR3 length: 13 amino acids. The V and J ends lost 8 bases and 5 bases respectively, with 15 bases between them. In DNA, the CDR3 is TGTGCCAGCTATCCCGGGGTGGGGACTGAAGCTTTCTTT. Protein sequence: CASYPGVGTEAFF.

The chain links TRBV4-3 to TRBJ2-3; 10 nucleotides align to TRBD2. V trimming: 0 bases; J trimming: 6 bases; junction bases outside the gene matches: 9. Germline V gene sequence: CDR1 LGHNA, CDR2 YSLEER. The CDR3 consists of 17 residues. CDR3: CASSQDPPSGGSDTQYF. The CDR3 nucleotides are TGCGCCAGCAGCCAAGATCCCCCTAGCGGGGGATCGGATACGCAGTATTTT.

This clone was detected once. The V gene is TRBV28, the J gene TRBJ1-1, with unresolved D. Germline V gene data show CDR1 as MDHEN and CDR2 as SYDVKM. V was clipped by 4 bases and J by 6 bases, with 12 bases between them. This CDR3 is 13 amino acids long. The CDR3 DNA reads TGTGCCAGCAGTTCACCCCCGGGAGCTGAAGCTTTCTTT. Its protein product is CASSSPPGAEAFF.

The chain combines TRBV27 with TRBJ2-7; tentative D call: TRBD2 (6 bases). This CDR3 has 13 amino acids. Germline V lookup: CDR1 MNHEY, CDR2 SMNVEV (reference sequence). The V end was cut by 5 bases, the J end by 3 bases, with 11 bases between. The CDR3 is CASSPLTSYEQYF. The CDR3 region has the DNA TGTGCCAGCAGTCCCCTGACTAGCTACGAGCAGTACTTC.

The chain has TRBV4-2 and TRBJ1-1; 10 positions match TRBD1. Germline V CDR1 and CDR2: LGHNA, YNFKEQ. Germline trimming cut 3 bases from V and 5 bases from J; bases unmatched to any gene: 6. The CDR3 is 15 residues long. The chain's CDR3 is CASSHTGTGDTEAFF. CDR3 coding DNA: TGTGCCAGCAGCCACACCGGGACAGGGGATACTGAAGCTTTCTTT.